The 4 T cell receptor beta chains below were found in one sample sequenced in a study of T cell clones after liver transplantation. Assay: immunoSEQ multiplex PCR; the TCRdb copy retains only in-frame clones and omits some. Of around 120,000 clones in the sample, 90% were seen once. The sequenced sample was CD4+ T cells from blood, obtained 12 months after liver transplant. These receptor sequences come from a human patient who received a liver transplant. Some of the T cells might come from the graft donor.

CDR3 sequence (DNA): TGTGCCAGCAGTCCCCGTGTTAACAGGGAAAGGGGAGGCCAGTACTTC. Amino acids: CASSPRVNRERGGQYF. V usage is TRBV6-6 and J usage is TRBJ2-5; D might be TRBD1 or TRBD2, each matching 6 bases. V was clipped by 5 bases and J by 10 bases, with 26 bases between them. Germline values: CDR1 MNHNY, CDR2 SVGAGI (reference sequence). The length of the CDR3 is 16 residues.

The chain carries TRBV29-1 and TRBJ2-1; 7 bases match TRBD2. CDR3 length equals 18 residues. Germline CDR1 reads SQVTM; CDR2 reads ANQGSEA. V shed 7 bases and J 2 bases; nucleotides not matched to a gene: 20. The CDR3 DNA reads as TGCAGCGCCCTTTCGACCGGTTTAGCGGGTTATCCCTACAATGAGCAGTTCTTC. It encodes CSALSTGLAGYPYNEQFF.

V and J are TRBV7-2 and TRBJ2-1, with D possibly matching TRBD2 (6 bases). The CDR3 sequence is 15 residues long. Germline values: CDR1 SGHTA, CDR2 FQGNSA. V was cut by 7 bases and J by 0 bases, with 13 bases left in between. CDR3: CASNLVSGSYNEQFF. CDR3 DNA: TGTGCCAGCAACCTAGTTAGCGGCTCCTACAATGAGCAGTTCTTC.

The chain is built from TRBV14 and TRBJ1-1; D not certain. The V and J ends lost 3 bases and 1 base respectively, with 21 bases between them. The CDR3 length is 18 residues. Germline V gene lookup returns CDR1 SGHDN and CDR2 FVKESK. CDR3 coding DNA: TGTGCCAGCAGCCACACATACCCCGTCGTAGCGCGGAACACTGAAGCTTTCTTT. Encoded protein: CASSHTYPVVARNTEAFF. Using reference TRBV14 and TRBJ1-1 for the parts outside the CDR3, the full variable domain is EAGVTQFPSHSVIEKGQTVTLRCDPISGHDNLYWYRRVMGKEIKFLLHFVKESKQDESGMPNNRFLAERTGGTYSTLKVQPAELEDSGVYFCASSHTYPVVARNTEAFFGQGTRLTVV.